The 10 T cell receptor beta chains below were found in one sample sequenced in a study of Graves' ophthalmopathy and Graves' hyperthyroidism. Amplification of the TCR beta CDR3 regions used RNA transcripts (as template). HTBI primers primed a first-round RT-PCR, and a second-round multiplex PCR followed. TCRdb reprocessed the multiplex PCR reads via MiXCR and lists one record per CDR3 protein. In the table there are about 700,000 distinct CDR3 sequences, 35% to 45% of which are singletons. Sequencing was carried out using peripheral blood. These receptors were obtained from an adult man with Graves' ophthalmopathy.

The chain has TRBV7-7 and TRBJ2-5; D remains ambiguous. Germline CDR1 is SSHAT and CDR2 is FNYEAQ (reference sequence). The germline V and J ends were trimmed by 3 bases and 0 bases, with 8 bases remaining between them. CDR3 length: 14 amino acids. The CDR3 loop is CASSLAENQETQYF. The CDR3 coding sequence is TGTGCCAGCAGCTTGGCGGAGAACCAAGAGACCCAGTACTTC.

This clonotype was observed once. V and J are TRBV5-1 and TRBJ1-2; D not certain. Germline CDR1 and CDR2: SGHRS and YFSETQ. The CDR3 length is 13 residues. The V gene lost 4 bases and the J gene lost 4 bases, with 11 bases spanning the gap. CDR3 residues: CASSTGSVYGYTF. The CDR3 DNA follows: TGCGCCAGCAGCACGGGATCGGTCTATGGCTACACCTTC. The whole variable domain, filled in from reference TRBV5-1 and TRBJ1-2, reads KAGVTQTPRYLIKTRGQQVTLSCSPISGHRSVSWYQQTPGQGLQFLFEYFSETQRNKGNFPGRFSGRQFSNSRSEMNVSTLELGDSALYLCASSTGSVYGYTFGSGTRLTVV.

In DNA form, the CDR3 reads TGTGCCATCAGTCTTGATTCCGAGCAGTACTTC. It translates to CAISLDSEQYF. The V and J genes are TRBV10-3 and TRBJ2-7; D is uncertain. V lost 5 bases and J 6 bases, leaving 8 bases between the germline ends. Germline CDR1 ENHRY, CDR2 SYGVKD. The CDR3 has 11 residues.

This chain uses TRBV7-9 with TRBJ1-2, with TRBD1 matching over 11 bases. Germline CDR1 SEHNR, CDR2 FQNEAQ (reference sequence). The CDR3 loop spans 14 amino acids. The V segment lost 5 bases and the J segment 7 bases; nucleotides outside the gene matches: 6. CDR3 nucleotide sequence: TGTGCCAGCAGCCAACGGACAGGGGGCGTTGGCTACACCTTC. Encoded protein: CASSQRTGGVGYTF.

To note about this clonotype: Without the conserved terminal phenylalanine or tryptophan, this CDR3 likely stems from a read error. The CDR3 spells CASSLERAEQYY. As DNA, the CDR3 is TGTGCCAGCAGCTTAGAGAGGGCCGAGCAGTACTAC. The chain recombines TRBV7-2 with TRBJ2-7, with D perhaps matching TRBD2 (5 bases). Germline loops: CDR1 SGHTA, CDR2 FQGNSA. The CDR3 is made up of 12 amino acids. Trimming shortened V by 1 base and J by 6 bases, and 7 bases separated the two germline ends.

As for this clonotype: A read error may produce the germline difference seen at one junction end. The chain carries TRBV10-3 and TRBJ2-7; no firm D call. Germline CDR1 ENHRY, CDR2 SYGVKD. CDR3 length: 15 amino acids. CDR3 sequence: CASSANQFESYEQYF. CDR3 sequence (DNA): TGTGCCAGCAGTGCCAACCAATTCGAGTCCTACGAGCAGTACTTC.

This clonotype was detected many times. The chain is built from TRBV12-3 or TRBV12-4 and TRBJ1-4, with TRBD1 matching 7 bases. This CDR3 spans 12 amino acids. The junction had 6 bases not matched to a gene; V was cut back by 3 bases and J by 14 bases. The CDR3 here is CASSFYLQGLFF. The CDR3 DNA sequence: TGTGCCAGCAGTTTTTATCTACAGGGGCTGTTTTTT.

The table lists this clonotype with many counts. The chain joins TRBV2 to TRBJ1-3; D uncertain. Germline assignment: CDR1 SNHLY and CDR2 FYNNEI. The V gene lost 2 bases and the J gene lost 3 bases, with 11 bases spanning the gap. CDR3 length: 15 residues. CDR3 sequence reads: CASSELGLNGNTIYF. DNA of the CDR3: TGTGCCAGCAGTGAACTTGGGTTGAATGGAAACACCATATATTTT.

This clonotype was picked up many times. The chain links TRBV10-3 to TRBJ2-5; D unclear. V lost 11 bases, J lost 3 bases, and 19 bases lay in between. From germline, CDR1 is ENHRY and CDR2 SYGVKD. CDR3 length equals 14 residues. As DNA, the CDR3 is TGTGCCGCCGCTAGGGCGCGGTCCGAAGAGACCCAGTACTTC. Its protein is CAAARARSEETQYF.

This clonotype was seen ten or more times. The chain combines TRBV6-1 with TRBJ1-5, with a possible D match to TRBD1 (6 bases). CDR1 is MNHNS, CDR2 SASEGT, per germline. The germline V and J ends were trimmed by 7 bases and 5 bases, with 15 bases remaining between them. The CDR3 extends over 14 amino acids. The CDR3 DNA is TGTGCCAGCATTCCGGACAGTCTGCATCAGCCCCAGCATTTT. Translated, it gives CASIPDSLHQPQHF.